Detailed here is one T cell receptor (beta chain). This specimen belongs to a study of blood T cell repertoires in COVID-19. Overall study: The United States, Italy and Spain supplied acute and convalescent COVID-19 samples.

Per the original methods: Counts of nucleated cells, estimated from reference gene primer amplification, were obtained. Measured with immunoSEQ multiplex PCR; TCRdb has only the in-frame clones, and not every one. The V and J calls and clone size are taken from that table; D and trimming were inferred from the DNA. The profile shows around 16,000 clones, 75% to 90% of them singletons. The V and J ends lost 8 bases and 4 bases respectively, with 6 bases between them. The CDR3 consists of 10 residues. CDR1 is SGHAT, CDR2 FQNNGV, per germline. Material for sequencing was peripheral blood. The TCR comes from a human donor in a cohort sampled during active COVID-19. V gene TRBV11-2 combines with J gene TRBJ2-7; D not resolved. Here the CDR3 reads CASGVYEQYF. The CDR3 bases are TGTGCCAGCGGAGTATACGAGCAGTACTTC.